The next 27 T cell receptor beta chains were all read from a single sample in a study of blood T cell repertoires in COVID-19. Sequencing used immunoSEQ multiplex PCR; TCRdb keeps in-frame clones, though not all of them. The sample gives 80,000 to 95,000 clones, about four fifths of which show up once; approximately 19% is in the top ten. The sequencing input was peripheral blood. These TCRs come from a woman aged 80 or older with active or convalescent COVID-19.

CDR3 in DNA: TGTGCCAGCAGCAGGACTAGCGAGCAGCAGTACTTC. Amino acids: CASSRTSEQQYF. The V gene is TRBV7-2, the J gene TRBJ2-7; 9 bases line up with TRBD2. In germline, CDR1 is SGHTA, CDR2 FQGNSA. V gave up 5 bases and J gave up 8 bases; unmatched junction bases: 4. The CDR3 has 12 residues.

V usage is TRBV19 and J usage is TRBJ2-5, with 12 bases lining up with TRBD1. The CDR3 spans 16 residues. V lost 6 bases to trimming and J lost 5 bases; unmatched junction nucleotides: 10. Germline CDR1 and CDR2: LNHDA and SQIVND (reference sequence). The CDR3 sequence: CASSEPRGTGGETQYF. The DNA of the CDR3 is TGTGCCAGTAGCGAACCACGAGGGACAGGGGGCGAGACCCAGTACTTC.

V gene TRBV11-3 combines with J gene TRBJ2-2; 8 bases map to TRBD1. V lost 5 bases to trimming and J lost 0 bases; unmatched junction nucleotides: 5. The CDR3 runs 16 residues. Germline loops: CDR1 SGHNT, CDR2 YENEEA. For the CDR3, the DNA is TGTGCCAGCAGCCCGCGGGACAGGTCGAACACCGGGGAGCTGTTTTTT. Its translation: CASSPRDRSNTGELFF.

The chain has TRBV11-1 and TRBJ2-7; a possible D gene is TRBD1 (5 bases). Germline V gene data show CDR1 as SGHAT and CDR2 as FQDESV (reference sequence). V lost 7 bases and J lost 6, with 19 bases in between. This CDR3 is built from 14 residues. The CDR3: CASNPDRRQGEQYF. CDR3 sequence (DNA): TGTGCCAGCAACCCCGACAGACGGCAGGGCGAGCAGTACTTC.

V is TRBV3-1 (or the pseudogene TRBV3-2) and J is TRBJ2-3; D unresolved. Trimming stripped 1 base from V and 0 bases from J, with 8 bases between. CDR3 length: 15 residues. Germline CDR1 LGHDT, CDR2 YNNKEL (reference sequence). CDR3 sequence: CASSQGARSTDTQYF. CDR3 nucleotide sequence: TGTGCCAGCAGCCAAGGGGCGCGCAGCACAGATACGCAGTATTTT.

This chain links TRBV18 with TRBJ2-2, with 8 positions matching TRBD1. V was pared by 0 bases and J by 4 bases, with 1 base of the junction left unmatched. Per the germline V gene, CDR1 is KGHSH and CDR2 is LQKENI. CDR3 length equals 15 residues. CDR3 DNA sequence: TGTGCCAGCTCACCACCGGACAGGGTCACCGGGGAGCTGTTTTTT. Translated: CASSPPDRVTGELFF.

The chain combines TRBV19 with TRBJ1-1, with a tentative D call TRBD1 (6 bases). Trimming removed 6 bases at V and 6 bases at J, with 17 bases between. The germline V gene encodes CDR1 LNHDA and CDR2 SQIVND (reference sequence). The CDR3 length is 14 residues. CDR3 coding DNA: TGTGCCAGTAGCGTTACAGGGAATTTTGCTGAAGCTTTCTTT. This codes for CASSVTGNFAEAFF. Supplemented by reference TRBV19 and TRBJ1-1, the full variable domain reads DGGITQSPKYLFRKEGQNVTLSCEQNLNHDAMYWYRQDPGQGLRLIYYSQIVNDFQKGDIAEGYSVSREKKESFPLTVTSAQKNPTAFYLCASSVTGNFAEAFFGQGTRLTVV.

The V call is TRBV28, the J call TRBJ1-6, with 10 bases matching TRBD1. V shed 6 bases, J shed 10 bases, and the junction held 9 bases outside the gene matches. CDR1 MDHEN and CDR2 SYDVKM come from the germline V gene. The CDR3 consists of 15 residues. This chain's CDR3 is CASSVPGTGASPLHF. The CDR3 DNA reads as TGTGCCAGCAGCGTCCCCGGGACAGGGGCCTCACCCCTCCACTTT.

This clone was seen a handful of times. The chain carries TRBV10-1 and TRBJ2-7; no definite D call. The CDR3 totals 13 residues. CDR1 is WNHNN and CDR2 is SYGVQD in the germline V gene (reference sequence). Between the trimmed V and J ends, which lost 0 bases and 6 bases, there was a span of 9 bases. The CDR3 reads CASSESQVFEQYF. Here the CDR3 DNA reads TGCGCCAGCAGTGAGTCTCAGGTTTTCGAGCAGTACTTC.

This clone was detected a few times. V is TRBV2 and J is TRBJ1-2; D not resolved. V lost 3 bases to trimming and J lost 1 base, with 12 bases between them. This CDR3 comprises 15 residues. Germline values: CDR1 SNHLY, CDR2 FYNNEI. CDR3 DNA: TGTGCCAGCAGTGAGGGCACTGCGAATAACTATGGCTACACCTTC. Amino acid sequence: CASSEGTANNYGYTF.

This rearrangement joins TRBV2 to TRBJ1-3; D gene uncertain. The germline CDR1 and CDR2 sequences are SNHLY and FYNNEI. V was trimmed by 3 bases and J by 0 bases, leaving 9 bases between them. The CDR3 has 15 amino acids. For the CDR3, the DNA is TGTGCCAGCAGTGATCAGGAACTCTCTGGAAACACCATATATTTT. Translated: CASSDQELSGNTIYF. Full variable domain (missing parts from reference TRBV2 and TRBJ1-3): EPEVTQTPSHQVTQMGQEVILRCVPISNHLYFYWYRQILGQKVEFLVSFYNNEISEKSEIFDDQFSVERPDGSNFTLKIRSTKLEDSAMYFCASSDQELSGNTIYFGEGSWLTVV.

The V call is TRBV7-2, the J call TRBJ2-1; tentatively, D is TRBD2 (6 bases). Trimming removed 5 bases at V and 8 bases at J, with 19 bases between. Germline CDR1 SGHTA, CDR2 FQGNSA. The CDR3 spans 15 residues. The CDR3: CASSAREGDWDEQFF. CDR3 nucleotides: TGTGCCAGCAGCGCGAGGGAAGGGGACTGGGATGAGCAGTTCTTC.

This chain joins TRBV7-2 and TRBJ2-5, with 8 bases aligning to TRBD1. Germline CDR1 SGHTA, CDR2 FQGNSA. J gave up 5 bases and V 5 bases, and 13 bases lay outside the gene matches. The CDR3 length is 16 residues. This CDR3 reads CASSPRTGFRAETQYF. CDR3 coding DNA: TGTGCCAGCAGCCCGCGGACAGGGTTCCGCGCGGAGACCCAGTACTTC.

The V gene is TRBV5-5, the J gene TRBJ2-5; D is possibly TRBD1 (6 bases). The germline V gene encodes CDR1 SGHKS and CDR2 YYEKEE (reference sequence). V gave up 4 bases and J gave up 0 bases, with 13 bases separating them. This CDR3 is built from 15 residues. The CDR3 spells CASSLLGTHQETQYF. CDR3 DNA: TGTGCCAGCAGCCTTCTCGGGACACACCAAGAGACCCAGTACTTC.

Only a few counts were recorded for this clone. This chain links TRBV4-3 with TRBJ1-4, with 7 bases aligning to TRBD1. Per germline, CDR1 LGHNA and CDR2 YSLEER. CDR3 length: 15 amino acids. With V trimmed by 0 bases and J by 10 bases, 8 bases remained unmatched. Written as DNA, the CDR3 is TGCGCCAGCAGCCAAGACCCCAGGGGGGACGGAAAACTGTTTTTT. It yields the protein CASSQDPRGDGKLFF.

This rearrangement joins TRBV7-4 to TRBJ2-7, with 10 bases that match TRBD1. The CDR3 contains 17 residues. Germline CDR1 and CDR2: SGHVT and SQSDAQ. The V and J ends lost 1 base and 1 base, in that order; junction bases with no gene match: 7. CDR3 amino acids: CASSLVRTGGFSYEQYF. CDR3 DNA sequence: TGTGCCAGCAGCTTAGTGCGGACAGGGGGATTTTCCTACGAGCAGTACTTC.

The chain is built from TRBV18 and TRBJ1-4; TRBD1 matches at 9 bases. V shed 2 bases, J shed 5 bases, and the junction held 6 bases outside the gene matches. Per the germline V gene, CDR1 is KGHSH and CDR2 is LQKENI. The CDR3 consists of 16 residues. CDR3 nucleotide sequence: TGTGCCAGCTCACCAGGAATCGGGACAGGGAATGAAAAACTGTTTTTT. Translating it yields CASSPGIGTGNEKLFF.

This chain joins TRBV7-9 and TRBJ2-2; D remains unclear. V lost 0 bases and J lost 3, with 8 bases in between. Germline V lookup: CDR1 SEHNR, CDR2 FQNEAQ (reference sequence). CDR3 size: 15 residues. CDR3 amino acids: CASSLAGPDTGELFF. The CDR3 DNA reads TGTGCCAGCAGCTTAGCTGGGCCGGACACCGGGGAGCTGTTTTTT.

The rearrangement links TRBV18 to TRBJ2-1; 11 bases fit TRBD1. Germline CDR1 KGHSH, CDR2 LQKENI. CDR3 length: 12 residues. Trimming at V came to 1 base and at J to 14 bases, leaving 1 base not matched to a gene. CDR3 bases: TGTGCCAGCTCACCACTGGGACAGGGGGAGTTCTTC. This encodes CASSPLGQGEFF.

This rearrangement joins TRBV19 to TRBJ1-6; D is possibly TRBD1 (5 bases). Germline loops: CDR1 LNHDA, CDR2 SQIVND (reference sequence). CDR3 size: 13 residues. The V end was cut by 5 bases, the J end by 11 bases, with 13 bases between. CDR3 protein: CASSPRVLAPLHF. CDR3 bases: TGTGCCAGTAGTCCCAGGGTTCTGGCACCCCTCCACTTT.

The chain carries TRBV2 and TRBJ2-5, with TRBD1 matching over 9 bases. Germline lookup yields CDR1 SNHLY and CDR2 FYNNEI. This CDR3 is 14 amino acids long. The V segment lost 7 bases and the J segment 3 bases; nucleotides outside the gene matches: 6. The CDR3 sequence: CASIPGTGKETQYF. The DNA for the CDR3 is TGTGCCAGCATACCCGGGACAGGGAAAGAGACCCAGTACTTC.

The CDR3 DNA is TGTGCCAGCAGTTACGGGGCCATAAATGAAAAACTGTTTTTT. It translates to CASSYGAINEKLFF. This chain uses TRBV6-5 with TRBJ1-4; TRBD1 might be the D (5 bases). Germline lookup yields CDR1 MNHEY and CDR2 SVGAGI. This CDR3 contains 14 residues. Trimming removed 2 bases from V and 5 bases from J, with 9 bases in between.

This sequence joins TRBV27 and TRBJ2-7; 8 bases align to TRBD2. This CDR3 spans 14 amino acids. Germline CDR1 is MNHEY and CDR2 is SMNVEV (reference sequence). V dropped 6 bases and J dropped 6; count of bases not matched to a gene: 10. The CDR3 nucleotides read TGTGCCAGCAGCCTTAGCGGGGCCCAACGCGAGCAGTACTTC. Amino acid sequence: CASSLSGAQREQYF.

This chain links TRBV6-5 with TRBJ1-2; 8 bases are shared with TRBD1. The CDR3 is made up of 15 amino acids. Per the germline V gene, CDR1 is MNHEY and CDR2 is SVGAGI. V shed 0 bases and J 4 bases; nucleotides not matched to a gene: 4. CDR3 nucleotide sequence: TGTGCCAGCAGTTACTCACTAACAGGGGGCTATGGCTACACCTTC. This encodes CASSYSLTGGYGYTF.

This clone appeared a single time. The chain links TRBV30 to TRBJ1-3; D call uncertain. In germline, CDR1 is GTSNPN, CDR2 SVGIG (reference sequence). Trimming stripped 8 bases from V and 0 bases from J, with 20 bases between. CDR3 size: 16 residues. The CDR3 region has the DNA TGTGCCGCTCACTTATCCAAGGGAGTCTCTGGAAACACCATATATTTT. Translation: CAAHLSKGVSGNTIYF.

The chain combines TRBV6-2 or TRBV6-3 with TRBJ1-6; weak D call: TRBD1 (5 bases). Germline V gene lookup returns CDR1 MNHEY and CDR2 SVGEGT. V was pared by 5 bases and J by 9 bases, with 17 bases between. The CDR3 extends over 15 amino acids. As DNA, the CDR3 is TGTGCCAGCAGTAGGGACGCGGGGCACGGTTCACCCCTCCACTTT. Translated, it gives CASSRDAGHGSPLHF.

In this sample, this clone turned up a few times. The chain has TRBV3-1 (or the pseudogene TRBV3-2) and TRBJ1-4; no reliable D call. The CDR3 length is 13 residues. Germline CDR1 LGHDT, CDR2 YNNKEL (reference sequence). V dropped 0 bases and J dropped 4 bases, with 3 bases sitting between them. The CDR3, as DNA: TGTGCCAGCAGCCAAGATATTAATGAAAAACTGTTTTTT. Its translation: CASSQDINEKLFF.